The 32 T cell receptor beta chains below come from one sample, sequenced in a study of T-cell reconstitution after alpha-beta-depleted transplantation in children. Unique molecular identifiers were incorporated when the TCRbeta library was constructed. TCRdb analysed the PCR reads with MiXCR anew, one entry per CDR3 protein. Here the sample spans some 600,000 distinct CDR3 sequences, 10% to 15% being singletons. The material was PBMCs, mostly from graft donor cells, obtained 360 days after TCRalphabeta/CD19-depleted stem cell transplant. The receptors derive from a male patient younger than 18 who had a stem cell transplant for acute myeloid leukemia, so the T cells may come from the graft donor.

This clonotype has a count of ten or more. J is TRBJ2-5 and V is TRBV29-1; D gene uncertain. Per the germline V gene, CDR1 is SQVTM and CDR2 is ANQGSEA. This CDR3 has 12 residues. Trimming pared 6 bases from V and 5 bases from J, leaving 13 bases between. The CDR3 is CSVPFDLETQYF. CDR3 DNA: TGCAGCGTCCCTTTCGATCTGGAGACCCAGTACTTC.

This clonotype has ten or more counts. V is TRBV18 and J is TRBJ2-5; 7 bases match TRBD1. The CDR3 extends over 13 amino acids. Germline V gives CDR1 KGHSH, CDR2 LQKENI. The V gene end was trimmed by 1 base and the J gene end by 4 bases; junction bases not matched to a gene: 0. CDR3 region: CASSPRDRETQYF. CDR3 nucleotide sequence: TGTGCCAGCTCACCACGGGACAGAGAGACCCAGTACTTC.

This clonotype was counted at least ten times. The genes are TRBV12-3 or TRBV12-4 and TRBJ2-2; 12 bases line up with TRBD2. With 7 bases clipped from V and 5 bases from J, the junction kept 5 bases outside the gene matches. This CDR3 spans 15 amino acids. The CDR3 DNA follows: TGTGCCAGCATCCTGCTAGCGGGAGGGACCGGGGAGCTGTTTTTT. Translating it yields CASILLAGGTGELFF.

The CDR3 here is CASSLISGRVAPETQYF. Here the CDR3 DNA reads TGTGCCAGCAGCTTAATAAGCGGCAGGGTTGCGCCAGAGACCCAGTACTTC. This chain links TRBV11-2 with TRBJ2-5; D tentatively reads TRBD1 or TRBD2 (5 bases each). Germline CDR1 reads SGHAT; CDR2 reads FQNNGV. CDR3 length: 17 residues. Trimming took 2 bases from V and 4 from J, leaving 20 bases between them.

The gene calls are TRBV7-8 and TRBJ2-3; TRBD2 matches at 10 bases. This CDR3 is 18 amino acids long. Germline trimming cut 4 bases from V and 4 bases from J; bases unmatched to any gene: 14. Germline V gene data show CDR1 as SGHVS and CDR2 as FQNEAQ. CDR3 in DNA: TGTGCCAGCAGCTACGGGGTAGGGCGACTAGCGGGTCCAGATACGCAGTATTTT. Protein sequence: CASSYGVGRLAGPDTQYF.

The chain carries TRBV6-2 or TRBV6-3 and TRBJ2-6; D remains unclear. The CDR3 runs to 16 residues. The V end was cut by 2 bases, the J end by 4 bases, with 12 bases between. Germline assignment: CDR1 MNHEY and CDR2 SVGEGT. The CDR3 DNA is TGTGCCAGCAGTTACACGGTTTTTCCCGGGGCCAACGTCCTGACTTTC. Its protein is CASSYTVFPGANVLTF.

The gene calls are TRBV7-9 and TRBJ1-2; no clear D. V lost 2 bases and J lost 5, with 15 bases in between. This CDR3 spans 15 amino acids. Germline-derived CDR1 and CDR2 are SEHNR and FQNEAQ (reference sequence). The CDR3 spells CASSLTQQTPYGYTF. CDR3 nucleotides: TGTGCCAGCAGCTTAACGCAGCAGACCCCTTATGGCTACACCTTC.

This clonotype has ten or more counts. The chain recombines TRBV20-1 with TRBJ2-5; TRBD2 is a possible D gene (6 bases). Germline-derived CDR1 and CDR2 are DFQATT and SNEGSKA (reference sequence). CDR3 length: 13 residues. Trimming shortened V by 6 bases and J by 1 base, and 12 bases separated the two germline ends. In nucleotides, the CDR3 is TGCAGTGCCGAGCGGCGGGGCCAAGAGACCCAGTACTTC. It yields the protein CSAERRGQETQYF.

This clonotype was counted a few times. The rearrangement joins TRBV4-3 to TRBJ2-5, with D tentatively TRBD2 (5 bases). This CDR3 has 15 amino acids. Trimming removed 1 base at V and 2 bases at J, with 11 bases between. CDR1 and CDR2 from the germline V gene are LGHNA and YSLEER. The CDR3 is CASSQARRGQETQYF. The CDR3 nucleotides read TGCGCCAGCAGCCAAGCTCGGCGCGGGCAAGAGACCCAGTACTTC.

The sample holds one count of this clonotype. The CDR3 protein is CASSFLGRNTGELFF. In DNA form, the CDR3 reads TGTGCCAGCAGCTTCTTGGGACGTAACACCGGGGAGCTGTTTTTT. This rearrangement joins TRBV7-2 to TRBJ2-2; TRBD1 or TRBD2 may be the D gene (5 bases each). Trimming left V 3 bases short and J 2 bases short, with 10 bases between. The CDR3 is 15 residues long. CDR1 and CDR2 from the germline V gene are SGHTA and FQGNSA.

This clonotype was counted a few times. The chain combines TRBV4-2 with TRBJ2-7; D tentatively fits TRBD1 or TRBD2 (6 bases each). CDR1 is LGHNA and CDR2 is YNFKEQ in the germline V gene. The CDR3 loop spans 19 amino acids. V was shortened by 1 base and J by 5 bases, with 27 bases between the two germline ends. The CDR3 sequence: CASSQAGSLGGPQSHEQYF. DNA for the CDR3: TGTGCCAGCAGCCAAGCGGGGTCGTTGGGGGGCCCCCAATCCCACGAGCAGTACTTC.

This clonotype has ten or more counts. This chain joins TRBV6-1 and TRBJ2-3; the D call may be TRBD1 or TRBD2 (5 bases each). V was shortened by 8 bases and J by 0 bases, with 12 bases between the two germline ends. CDR1 and CDR2 from the germline V gene are MNHNS and SASEGT. The CDR3 spans 14 residues. The CDR3 here is CASHDRGSTDTQYF. In DNA form, the CDR3 reads TGTGCCAGCCACGACCGGGGCAGCACAGATACGCAGTATTTT.

This clonotype was counted between two and nine times. V is TRBV29-1 and J is TRBJ2-7; 9 positions agree with TRBD1. CDR3 size: 15 residues. The junction had 7 bases not matched to a gene; V was cut back by 4 bases and J by 0 bases. In germline, CDR1 is SQVTM, CDR2 ANQGSEA. Written as DNA, the CDR3 is TGCAGCGTTGGACCGACAGGGGGTTACTCCTACGAGCAGTACTTC. Its translation: CSVGPTGGYSYEQYF.

A few counts support this clonotype. V is TRBV6-5 and J is TRBJ2-2; D gene uncertain. The CDR3 extends over 14 amino acids. Germline CDR1 reads MNHEY; CDR2 reads SVGAGI. V dropped 1 base and J dropped 1 base, with 4 bases sitting between them. The CDR3 is CASSYYWNTGELFF. CDR3 coding DNA: TGTGCCAGCAGTTACTACTGGAACACCGGGGAGCTGTTTTTT.

V gene TRBV20-1 combines with J gene TRBJ2-1, with 7 bases matching TRBD1. This CDR3 has 13 amino acids. CDR1 DFQATT and CDR2 SNEGSKA come from the germline V gene (reference sequence). CDR3 bases: TGCAGCCATATTGGGACAGCGTACAATGAGCAGTTCTTC. It specifies CSHIGTAYNEQFF.

This chain joins TRBV20-1 and TRBJ2-4, with 12 bases that match TRBD2. The V gene's germline CDR1 is DFQATT and CDR2 SNEGSKA (reference sequence). Germline trimming cut 0 bases from V and 7 bases from J; bases unmatched to any gene: 10. CDR3 length: 17 residues. CDR3 sequence: CSARDRTSGTFNNIQYF. The CDR3 DNA is TGCAGTGCTAGAGATAGGACTAGCGGGACTTTTAACAACATTCAGTACTTC.

The rearrangement uses TRBV4-3 and TRBJ2-2; TRBD1 might be the D (5 bases). V was shortened by 4 bases and J by 4 bases, with 10 bases between the two germline ends. This CDR3 comprises 14 residues. The germline V gene has CDR1 LGHNA and CDR2 YSLEER. The CDR3 DNA follows: TGCGCCAGCAGCCTCCGACAGCTCACCGGGGAGCTGTTTTTT. This sequence encodes CASSLRQLTGELFF.

Many counts were recorded for this clonotype. The rearrangement uses TRBV12-3 or TRBV12-4 and TRBJ2-7; 8 positions match TRBD1. With V trimmed by 2 bases and J by 6 bases, 6 bases remained unmatched. The CDR3 runs to 14 residues. The CDR3 is CASSLSAGGAEQYF. DNA for the CDR3: TGTGCCAGCAGTTTAAGTGCAGGGGGCGCCGAGCAGTACTTC.

This clonotype was recorded at least ten times. The chain has TRBV2 and TRBJ2-7; the D gene is possibly TRBD1 (5 bases). Trimming stripped 4 bases from V and 0 bases from J, with 10 bases between. Per the germline V gene, CDR1 is SNHLY and CDR2 is FYNNEI. This CDR3 contains 14 residues. The DNA of the CDR3 is TGTGCCAGCAGTGCTGGACACTTCTCCTACGAGCAGTACTTC. It codes for CASSAGHFSYEQYF.

In its sample, this clonotype was seen a few times. This sequence joins TRBV29-1 and TRBJ2-5, with D possibly being TRBD1 (5 bases). V lost 3 bases to trimming and J lost 2 bases, with 19 bases between them. Per the germline V gene, CDR1 is SQVTM and CDR2 is ANQGSEA. The CDR3 extends over 16 amino acids. In nucleotides, the CDR3 is TGCAGCGTTGATTTGTGGACAACGACTTATCAAGAGACCCAGTACTTC. It codes for CSVDLWTTTYQETQYF.

On this clonotype: Germline and junction disagree at one end, which may indicate a read error. The chain employs TRBV6-5 and TRBJ2-3, with 7 nucleotides matching TRBD2. This CDR3 has 14 residues. CDR1 is MNHEY and CDR2 is SVGAGI in the germline V gene. CDR3 nucleotides: TGTGCCAGCAGTTCCGGGGAGGGACCAGATACGGAGTATTTT. Translation: CASSSGEGPDTEYF.

This clonotype was recorded at least ten times. The rearrangement links TRBV27 to TRBJ2-7, with 7 bases identical to TRBD1. The CDR3 has 16 amino acids. The junction had 15 bases not matched to a gene; V was cut back by 5 bases and J by 5 bases. CDR1 MNHEY and CDR2 SMNVEV come from the germline V gene (reference sequence). CDR3 loop: CASSRTGTVSWDEQYF. The CDR3 nucleotides read TGTGCCAGCAGTCGGACCGGGACAGTCTCATGGGACGAGCAGTACTTC.

This chain links TRBV5-1 with TRBJ2-7; D perhaps matches TRBD1 (6 bases). Trimming stripped 1 base from V and 2 bases from J, with 13 bases between. Germline CDR1 and CDR2: SGHRS and YFSETQ. CDR3 length: 15 amino acids. The CDR3 is CASSLQQGPTYEQYV. The CDR3 bases are TGCGCCAGCAGCTTGCAACAGGGACCCACCTACGAGCAGTACGTC.

The V and J genes are TRBV15 and TRBJ2-7, with a possible D match to TRBD1 (5 bases). This CDR3 is built from 11 residues. Germline CDR1 is LNHNV and CDR2 is YYDKDF (reference sequence). V lost 8 bases and J 6 bases, leaving 11 bases between the germline ends. The CDR3 coding sequence is TGTGCCACCCTAAGAAGGGGCGAGCAGTACTTC. Protein product: CATLRRGEQYF. The whole variable domain, filled in from reference TRBV15 and TRBJ2-7, reads DAMVIQNPRYQVTQFGKPVTLSCSQTLNHNVMYWYQQKSSQAPKLLFHYYDKDFNNEADTPDNFQSRRPNTSFCFLDIRSPGLGDTAMYLCATLRRGEQYFGPGTRLTVT.

This clonotype was recorded at least ten times. This sequence joins TRBV10-3 and TRBJ1-2; tentatively, D is TRBD1 (6 bases). The CDR3 contains 14 residues. Trimming took 3 bases from V and 7 from J, leaving 15 bases between them. The V gene's germline CDR1 is ENHRY and CDR2 SYGVKD. The CDR3 sequence: CAISENAGEGGYTF. DNA for the CDR3: TGTGCCATCAGTGAAAACGCAGGGGAAGGTGGCTACACCTTC.

This clonotype was counted at least ten times. The chain carries TRBV5-1 and TRBJ2-5, with 9 bases aligning to TRBD2. Germline V gives CDR1 SGHRS, CDR2 YFSETQ. The junction had 2 bases not matched to a gene; V was cut back by 1 base and J by 4 bases. The CDR3 is made up of 14 amino acids. CDR3 residues: CASSLIAGVETQYF. As DNA, the CDR3 is TGCGCCAGCAGCTTGATAGCGGGGGTAGAGACCCAGTACTTC.

This chain joins TRBV4-2 and TRBJ2-7; TRBD2 aligns across 8 bases. From germline, CDR1 is LGHNA and CDR2 YNFKEQ. J lost 3 bases, V lost 4 bases, and 5 bases had no gene match. CDR3 size: 14 residues. The CDR3 region is CASSPSAGVYEQYF. CDR3 coding DNA: TGTGCCAGCAGCCCGTCAGCGGGAGTCTACGAGCAGTACTTC.

This chain links TRBV9 with TRBJ2-1; no reliable D call. The V gene's germline CDR1 is SGDLS and CDR2 YYNGEE. V was shortened by 0 bases and J by 9 bases, with 7 bases between the two germline ends. This CDR3 is 12 amino acids long. In DNA, the CDR3 is TGTGCCAGCAGCGTAGAGTTCAGTGAGCAGTTCTTC. Encoded protein: CASSVEFSEQFF.

This clonotype was seen many times. CDR3 protein: CASSVASEQFF. The DNA for the CDR3 is TGTGCCAGCAGCGTAGCCTCGGAACAGTTCTTC. The V and J genes are TRBV9 and TRBJ2-1, with unresolved D. CDR1 is SGDLS, CDR2 YYNGEE, per germline. The V end lost 0 bases, the J end lost 13 bases, and 8 bases lay between the germline ends. The CDR3 is made up of 11 amino acids. Full variable domain (missing parts from reference TRBV9 and TRBJ2-1): DSGVTQTPKHLITATGQRVTLRCSPRSGDLSVYWYQQSLDQGLQFLIQYYNGEERAKGNILERFSAQQFPDLHSELNLSSLELGDSALYFCASSVASEQFFGPGTRLTVL.

The chain carries TRBV11-2 and TRBJ2-7, with TRBD2 as a possible D gene (6 bases). V was cut by 5 bases and J by 10 bases, with 30 bases left in between. This CDR3 contains 17 residues. From germline, CDR1 is SGHAT and CDR2 FQNNGV. The CDR3 DNA reads TGTGCCAGCAGCCCAGAACGCTGGCGGGATAGATGGTCGAAACAGTACTTC. Protein product: CASSPERWRDRWSKQYF. Filled out from reference TRBV11-2 and TRBJ2-7, the complete variable domain reads EAGVAQSPRYKIIEKRQSVAFWCNPISGHATLYWYQQILGQGPKLLIQFQNNGVVDDSQLPKDRFSAERLKGVDSTLKIQPAKLEDSAVYLCASSPERWRDRWSKQYFGPGTRLTVT.

This rearrangement joins TRBV5-1 to TRBJ2-6; 7 nucleotides line up with TRBD1. The CDR3 contains 18 residues. Germline V gene sequence: CDR1 SGHRS, CDR2 YFSETQ. V gave up 4 bases and J gave up 0 bases; unmatched junction bases: 10. DNA for the CDR3: TGCGCCAGCAGCAACCGGGACAGATCGAGCTCTGGGGCCAACGTCCTGACTTTC. This translates into CASSNRDRSSSGANVLTF.

On this clonotype itself: The junction departs from germline at one end; a sequencing error may be responsible. This chain links TRBV4-2 with TRBJ2-1; D may be TRBD1 or TRBD2 (5 bases each). Germline V gene data show CDR1 as LGHNA and CDR2 as YNFKEQ. The length of the CDR3 is 18 residues. CDR3 sequence reads: CASRQEGWGKSSYNEQFF. For the CDR3, the DNA is TGTGCCAGCAGGCAAGAAGGGTGGGGGAAGAGCTCCTACAATGAGCAGTTCTTC.